This is a list of T cell receptor beta chains from one sample in a study of T cells in localized non-small cell lung cancer. The table came from immunoSEQ multiplex PCR; TCRdb's copy has only in-frame clones and leaves some out. Of more than 25,000 clones listed, about 89% are singletons. The material was PBMCs, obtained before any cancer treatment. The receptors stem from a man aged 40 to 69 with stage II lung adenocarcinoma. The CDR3 runs from the conserved cysteine through the conserved F or W. A D gene is named only where the DNA matches it firmly. Where a row states a size, it is once, few, many or the class of an expanded clone; other rows omit it.

d_gene	abundance	v_gene	j_gene	CDR3aa	CDR3nt
NA	NA	TRBV5-5	TRBJ2-1	CASRTEGSNSYNEQFF	TGTGCCAGCCGTACCGAGGGGTCAAACTCCTACAATGAGCAGTTCTTC
NA	NA	TRBV5-1	TRBJ2-2	CASSLGQGHTGELFF	TGCGCCAGCAGCTTGGGCCAGGGACACACCGGGGAGCTGTTTTTT
NA	NA	TRBV5-1	TRBJ2-7	CASSLGSDYEQYF	TGCGCCAGCAGCTTGGGTAGCGACTACGAGCAGTACTTC
TRBD1	few	TRBV5-1	TRBJ1-2	CASSSGQGLDGYTF	TGCGCCAGCAGCTCTGGACAGGGTCTCGATGGCTACACCTTC
TRBD2	NA	TRBV30	TRBJ2-3	CAWSIGTSGPRDTQYF	TGTGCCTGGAGTATAGGGACTAGCGGGCCCCGCGATACGCAGTATTTT
NA	once	TRBV28	TRBJ2-1	CASSPGTESYNEQFF	TGTGCCAGCAGTCCCGGGACGGAGTCCTACAATGAGCAGTTCTTC
TRBD2	NA	TRBV5-6	TRBJ2-1	CASSWFEGRAGEQFF	TGTGCCAGCAGCTGGTTTGAAGGGAGGGCCGGTGAGCAGTTCTTC
NA	NA	TRBV11-2	TRBJ2-2	CASSFWTTGELFF	TGTGCCAGCAGCTTCTGGACCACCGGGGAGCTGTTTTTT
TRBD2	once	TRBV7-8	TRBJ2-5	CASSLEGLPRETQYF	TGTGCCAGCAGCTTAGAGGGACTACCTCGAGAGACCCAGTACTTC
NA	NA	TRBV5-4	TRBJ2-7	CASSLRQGPYEQYF	TGTGCCAGCAGCTTGCGCCAGGGTCCCTACGAGCAGTACTTC
NA	NA	TRBV19	TRBJ2-7	CASSKTVIMYEQYF	TGTGCCAGTAGTAAGACAGTGATTATGTACGAGCAGTACTTC
TRBD1	once	TRBV7-2	TRBJ1-4	CASSLAGRGSNEKLFF	TGTGCCAGCAGCTTAGCGGGCAGGGGGTCTAATGAAAAACTGTTTTTT
TRBD1	NA	TRBV6-1	TRBJ1-2	CASSAGTGGGYGYTF	TGTGCCAGCAGTGCCGGGACAGGCGGCGGCTATGGCTACACCTTC
NA	NA	TRBV7-2	TRBJ1-2	CASSGRTTGYTF	TGTGCCAGCAGCGGCCGAACAACGGGCTACACCTTC
TRBD1	NA	TRBV7-9	TRBJ2-1	CASRGDRESYNEQFF	TGTGCCAGCAGGGGGGACAGGGAATCCTACAATGAGCAGTTCTTC
NA	NA	TRBV7-6	TRBJ2-7	CASSLRQGGEQYF	TGTGCCAGCAGCCTCAGACAGGGAGGCGAGCAGTACTTC
TRBD2	NA	TRBV5-4	TRBJ2-1	CASSPTSGRFSSYNEQFF	TGTGCCAGCAGCCCGACTAGCGGGAGGTTTAGCTCCTACAATGAGCAGTTCTTC
TRBD2	NA	TRBV10-3	TRBJ2-7	CAISGQLAGVPYEQYF	TGTGCCATCAGTGGCCAGCTAGCGGGAGTTCCTTACGAGCAGTACTTC
NA	NA	TRBV7-3	TRBJ2-3	CASSFSGGPQSDTQYF	TGTGCCAGCAGCTTTTCCGGCGGGCCCCAATCAGATACGCAGTATTTT
NA	NA	TRBV9	TRBJ2-1	CASSVDPRGATEQFF	TGTGCCAGCAGCGTAGATCCACGGGGTGCGACTGAGCAGTTCTTC
TRBD2	NA	TRBV9	TRBJ2-1	CASSVVGTSENEQFF	TGTGCCAGCAGCGTAGTTGGGACTAGCGAGAATGAGCAGTTCTTC
NA	once	TRBV28	TRBJ2-4	CASSLSPGKNIQYF	TGTGCCAGCAGTTTATCCCCCGGGAAAAACATTCAGTACTTC
TRBD2	NA	TRBV28	TRBJ2-7	CASSDYYTSGSYEQYF	TGTGCCAGCAGTGACTATTATACTAGCGGTTCCTACGAGCAGTACTTC
NA	NA	TRBV12-5	TRBJ1-5	CASGTGAPTGNHISGNWVRPQHF	TGTGCTAGTGGCACTGGGGCCCCGACAGGAAACCATATCTCGGGTAACTGGGTTCGGCCCCAGCATTTT
NA	few	TRBV28	TRBJ2-5	CASSLTGGRVGETQYF	TGTGCCAGCAGTTTGACAGGCGGAAGAGTCGGGGAGACCCAGTACTTC
TRBD1	NA	TRBV30	TRBJ1-1	CAWSPPTGGGTEAFF	TGTGCCTGGAGTCCCCCGACAGGGGGCGGCACTGAAGCTTTCTTT
TRBD1	NA	TRBV7-3	TRBJ2-5	CASSSGRTGGALETQYF	TGTGCCAGCAGCTCCGGGAGGACAGGGGGCGCCTTGGAGACCCAGTACTTC
TRBD2	NA	TRBV27	TRBJ2-6	CASSSFPPGLAVGTSGANVLTF	TGTGCCAGCAGTTCCTTCCCACCGGGACTAGCGGTAGGCACCTCTGGGGCCAACGTCCTGACTTTC
NA	NA	TRBV28	TRBJ1-5	CASSLLGGQPQHF	TGTGCCAGCAGTTTACTAGGGGGTCAGCCCCAGCATTTT
TRBD2	NA	TRBV2	TRBJ2-7	CASSESGVAGNEQYF	TGTGCCAGCAGTGAAAGCGGGGTGGCTGGGAACGAGCAGTACTTC
TRBD1	NA	TRBV28	TRBJ1-2	CASSLQGTGYGYTF	TGTGCCAGCAGTTTGCAGGGGACAGGATATGGCTACACCTTC
TRBD1	once	TRBV7-2	TRBJ2-1	CASSSRDRGVVEQFF	TGTGCCAGCAGCTCCCGGGACAGGGGGGTGGTTGAGCAGTTCTTC
NA	NA	TRBV9	TRBJ2-7	CASSVDPDHEQYF	TGTGCCAGCAGCGTAGACCCGGACCACGAGCAGTACTTC
TRBD1	NA	TRBV28	TRBJ1-1	CASSLRQGKAFF	TGTGCCAGCAGTTTGCGACAGGGGAAAGCTTTCTTT
NA	NA	TRBV7-6	TRBJ2-7	CASSLGSGRYSTYEQYF	TGTGCCAGCAGCTTAGGGAGCGGGCGATATTCCACCTACGAGCAGTACTTC
TRBD2	NA	TRBV29-1	TRBJ2-1	CSARTSEQFEQFF	TGCAGCGCCCGGACTAGCGAACAATTTGAGCAGTTCTTC
NA	NA	TRBV7-6	TRBJ1-3	CASSDVMGGGNTIYF	TGTGCCAGCAGCGATGTCATGGGAGGTGGAAACACCATATATTTT
TRBD1	NA	TRBV18	TRBJ2-5	CASSPVTGTQETQYF	TGTGCCAGCTCACCAGTGACAGGGACCCAAGAGACCCAGTACTTC
NA	once	TRBV11-2	TRBJ2-2	CASSLVLGTTSTGELFF	TGTGCCAGCAGCTTAGTATTAGGTACTACCAGCACCGGGGAGCTGTTTTTT
NA	NA	TRBV5-5	TRBJ2-2	CASSPYGSGSNTGELFF	TGTGCCAGCAGCCCCTATGGGAGCGGTTCGAACACCGGGGAGCTGTTTTTT
NA	NA	TRBV27	TRBJ2-1	CASSYPGNEQFF	TGTGCCAGCAGCTATCCGGGGAATGAGCAGTTCTTC
NA	NA	TRBV28	TRBJ2-5	CASSVWQGETQYF	TGTGCCAGCAGTGTGTGGCAGGGGGAGACCCAGTACTTC
NA	NA	TRBV11-2	TRBJ2-1	CASSLVASYNEQFF	TGTGCCAGCAGCTTAGTCGCGTCCTACAATGAGCAGTTCTTC
TRBD1	few	TRBV19	TRBJ1-1	CASSMGTVGEAFF	TGTGCCAGTAGTATGGGGACAGTCGGTGAAGCTTTCTTT
NA	NA	TRBV29-1	TRBJ2-2	CSVRTDNTGELFF	TGCAGCGTTAGGACAGATAACACCGGGGAGCTGTTTTTT
NA	NA	TRBV10-3	TRBJ2-1	CAVGSSDPSVRNNEQFF	TGTGCCGTCGGTAGTAGCGATCCCTCCGTAAGGAACAATGAGCAGTTCTTC
NA	NA	TRBV28	TRBJ1-3	CASSLYPRGAEGNTIYF	TGTGCCAGCAGTTTATACCCACGGGGGGCTGAGGGAAACACCATATATTTT
TRBD2	NA	TRBV19	TRBJ2-2	CASRRSGRSTGELFF	TGTGCCAGTAGACGGAGCGGGAGGAGTACCGGGGAGCTGTTTTTT
NA	NA	TRBV7-9	TRBJ1-5	CASSLAGGNQPQHF	TGTGCCAGCAGCTTAGCCGGGGGCAATCAGCCCCAGCATTTT
NA	NA	TRBV6-5	TRBJ2-2	CASSSGGVNTGELFF	TGTGCCAGCAGTAGTGGAGGGGTGAACACCGGGGAGCTGTTTTTT
NA	once	TRBV7-9	TRBJ1-1	CASSIFSGPGTEAFF	TGTGCCAGCAGCATATTCTCAGGGCCGGGCACTGAAGCTTTCTTT
NA	NA	TRBV4-2	TRBJ1-6	CASSQEDRAGDSPLHF	TGTGCCAGCAGCCAAGAAGACCGAGCCGGCGATTCACCCCTCCACTTT
NA	NA	TRBV11-2	TRBJ2-7	CASSLSSYEQYF	TGTGCCAGCAGCTTATCCAGCTACGAGCAGTACTTC
NA	NA	TRBV28	TRBJ1-5	CASSTSPGDSNQPQHF	TGTGCCAGCAGTACCTCTCCAGGGGATAGCAATCAGCCCCAGCATTTT
NA	NA	TRBV5-1	TRBJ1-1	CASSLEVLNTEAFF	TGCGCCAGCAGCTTGGAGGTTTTGAACACTGAAGCTTTCTTT
TRBD1	NA	TRBV19	TRBJ2-1	CASRITGGRFNEQFF	TGTGCCAGTAGGATAACAGGGGGGAGGTTCAATGAGCAGTTCTTC
TRBD2	NA	TRBV7-6	TRBJ2-7	CASSQLAGSYEQYF	TGTGCCAGCAGCCAACTAGCGGGATCCTACGAGCAGTACTTC
TRBD2	NA	TRBV18	TRBJ2-7	CASSPGWGSGIVEQYF	TGTGCCAGCTCACCAGGATGGGGTAGCGGGATAGTCGAGCAGTACTTC
TRBD1	NA	TRBV10-3	TRBJ2-1	CAIRPTGAKGEEQFF	TGTGCCATCAGACCGACAGGGGCCAAAGGTGAGGAGCAGTTCTTC